These 30 T cell receptor beta chains originate from one sample sequenced in a study of blood T cell repertoires in COVID-19. Assay: immunoSEQ multiplex PCR; the TCRdb copy retains only in-frame clones and omits some. This table has 150,000 to 200,000 clones, 65% to 85% appearing once. Sequencing input: peripheral blood. Receptor source: a man aged 55-75 years with active or convalescent COVID-19.

CDR3 sequence (DNA): TGTGCCAGCTCACCCCGTTACAAGGCGGGGGAGACCCAGTACTTC. Translating it yields CASSPRYKAGETQYF. The chain employs TRBV18 and TRBJ2-5, with D tentatively TRBD2 (6 bases). Germline V gives CDR1 KGHSH, CDR2 LQKENI. Trimming left V 3 bases short and J 5 bases short, with 16 bases between. The CDR3 runs to 15 residues.

The genes are TRBV3-1 (or the pseudogene TRBV3-2) and TRBJ2-1; 7 bases are a match to TRBD1. V shed 1 base and J 9 bases; nucleotides not matched to a gene: 12. This CDR3 spans 16 amino acids. The germline V gene encodes CDR1 LGHDT and CDR2 YNNKEL (reference sequence). The CDR3: CASSQAPRGKSGEQFF. CDR3 nucleotides: TGTGCCAGCAGCCAAGCACCCAGGGGGAAATCGGGTGAGCAGTTCTTC.

V usage is TRBV18 and J usage is TRBJ2-3; D may be TRBD1 (5 bases). V dropped 4 bases and J dropped 2 bases, with 16 bases sitting between them. From germline, CDR1 is KGHSH and CDR2 LQKENI. The CDR3 extends over 16 amino acids. The CDR3 bases are TGTGCCAGCTCACGCCTCCAGGGTAGGAACACAGATACGCAGTATTTT. Residues: CASSRLQGRNTDTQYF.

The gene calls are TRBV5-1 and TRBJ2-7; 8 positions match TRBD1. CDR3 length: 12 amino acids. V shed 4 bases, J shed 6 bases, and the junction held 3 bases outside the gene matches. CDR1 is SGHRS, CDR2 YFSETQ, per germline. CDR3 DNA: TGCGCCAGCAGCCGACAGGGGAGCGAGCAGTACTTC. Translated: CASSRQGSEQYF.

This clone was seen more than once but under ten times. Its ends do not fully match the called genes, so a read error is possible. The chain is built from TRBV7-2 and TRBJ2-3, with D possibly matching TRBD2 (6 bases). Per germline, CDR1 SGHTA and CDR2 FQGNSA. The CDR3 is 17 residues long. The CDR3, as DNA: TGTGCCAGCAGCATAGCGGTCGGGCGGGGCCGCACAGATACGCAGTATTTT. It codes for CASSIAVGRGRTDTQYF.

This chain uses TRBV7-6 with TRBJ2-7; 8 nucleotides agree with TRBD2. The CDR3 contains 15 residues. J lost 2 bases, V lost 0 bases, and 3 bases had no gene match. The germline V gene has CDR1 SGHVS and CDR2 FNYEAQ. CDR3 DNA sequence: TGTGCCAGCAGCTTAGCGAGTAGCGGGGCCTACGAGCAGTACTTC. It is translated as CASSLASSGAYEQYF.

The chain employs TRBV6-5 and TRBJ2-7; a possible D gene is TRBD1 (5 bases). V was trimmed by 7 bases and J by 7 bases, leaving 17 bases between them. CDR3 length: 13 amino acids. In germline, CDR1 is MNHEY, CDR2 SVGAGI. CDR3 coding DNA: TGTGCCAGCACGTCAGGGCAGGCTAGAGAGCAGTACTTC. The encoded protein is CASTSGQAREQYF.

The J gene is TRBJ2-1, the V gene TRBV5-4; a possible D gene is TRBD2 (6 bases). CDR1 is SGHNT and CDR2 is YYREEE in the germline V gene (reference sequence). V shed 2 bases and J shed 10 bases, with 16 bases lying between them. The CDR3 runs to 14 residues. DNA for the CDR3: TGTGCCAGCAGCTTCCGCGGGACCTCCGGGGAGCAGTTCTTC. It is translated as CASSFRGTSGEQFF. Looking up the rest from reference TRBV5-4 and TRBJ2-1 gives the full variable domain: ETGVTQSPTHLIKTRGQQVTLRCSSQSGHNTVSWYQQALGQGPQFIFQYYREEENGRGNFPPRFSGLQFPNYSSELNVNALELDDSALYLCASSFRGTSGEQFFGPGTRLTVL.

The chain carries TRBV5-5 and TRBJ2-3; 7 bases are a match to TRBD2. J gave up 6 bases and V 4 bases, and 2 bases lay outside the gene matches. Germline V gives CDR1 SGHKS, CDR2 YYEKEE (reference sequence). There are 12 residues in the CDR3. The CDR3 protein is CASSPLADTQYF. CDR3 DNA sequence: TGTGCCAGCAGCCCACTAGCGGATACGCAGTATTTT. Combining the CDR3 with reference TRBV5-5 and TRBJ2-3 gives the whole variable domain DAGVTQSPTHLIKTRGQQVTLRCSPISGHKSVSWYQQVLGQGPQFIFQYYEKEERGRGNFPDRFSARQFPNYSSELNVNALLLGDSALYLCASSPLADTQYFGPGTRLTVL.

The chain employs TRBV9 and TRBJ1-3; D gene uncertain. This CDR3 spans 17 amino acids. Germline V gene lookup returns CDR1 SGDLS and CDR2 YYNGEE. Trimming stripped 4 bases from V and 0 bases from J, with 17 bases between. The CDR3 here is CASSQTGSYFSGNTIYF. The CDR3 nucleotides are TGTGCCAGCAGCCAGACGGGATCCTATTTCTCTGGAAACACCATATATTTT.

The V gene is TRBV4-1, the J gene TRBJ1-1; no definite D call. Trimming removed 3 bases at V and 4 bases at J, with 9 bases between. The CDR3 is 13 amino acids. Looked up from germline, CDR1 is MGHRA and CDR2 is YSYEKL. The CDR3 loop is CASSHRAGTEAFF. Here the CDR3 DNA reads TGCGCCAGCAGCCATAGAGCGGGCACTGAAGCTTTCTTT.

The chain carries TRBV12-3 or TRBV12-4 and TRBJ1-4; perhaps TRBD1 as D (6 bases). The CDR3 sequence is 12 residues long. Trimming removed 8 bases at V and 6 bases at J, with 10 bases between. CDR3 in amino acids: CASARGDEKLFF. The CDR3, as DNA: TGTGCCAGCGCCAGGGGAGATGAAAAACTGTTTTTT.

The chain couples TRBV6-1 to TRBJ1-5; no firm D call. The CDR3 totals 14 residues. Trimming pared 1 base from V and 2 bases from J, leaving 6 bases between. Germline V gene data show CDR1 as MNHNS and CDR2 as SASEGT. The CDR3 spells CASSEEAGNQPQHF. The CDR3 coding sequence is TGTGCCAGCAGTGAAGAGGCGGGCAATCAGCCCCAGCATTTT.

A single count supports this clone. This chain connects TRBV6-5 to TRBJ2-1, with a weak D call TRBD1 (6 bases). The ends were cut back, 6 bases at V and 5 bases at J, with 14 bases in the middle. This CDR3 region has 14 residues. Germline values: CDR1 MNHEY, CDR2 SVGAGI. The DNA for the CDR3 is TGTGCCAGCAGCCTCGAAGACAGGCACAATGAGCAGTTCTTC. This encodes CASSLEDRHNEQFF.

V is TRBV11-2 and J is TRBJ2-5, with D possibly TRBD1 on 5 matching bases. With 3 bases removed from V and 2 bases from J, the gap between germline ends came to 13 bases. The length of the CDR3 is 15 residues. Germline CDR1 reads SGHAT; CDR2 reads FQNNGV. CDR3 nucleotides: TGTGCCAGCAGCTTGGGGCCAGGGCGGCAAGAGACCCAGTACTTC. Translation gives CASSLGPGRQETQYF.

This chain uses TRBV6-1 with TRBJ1-5; 8 bases are a match to TRBD1. With 3 bases clipped from V and 7 bases from J, the junction kept 8 bases outside the gene matches. Per the germline V gene, CDR1 is MNHNS and CDR2 is SASEGT. The CDR3 loop spans 15 amino acids. In nucleotides, the CDR3 is TGTGCCAGCAGTGAGAGTCAGGGGGCTTTCCAGCCCCAGCATTTT. As protein: CASSESQGAFQPQHF.

This rearrangement joins TRBV7-9 to TRBJ2-2, with 8 bases identical to TRBD1. From germline, CDR1 is SEHNR and CDR2 FQNEAQ (reference sequence). The junction had 5 bases not matched to a gene; V was cut back by 5 bases and J by 3 bases. This CDR3 spans 15 amino acids. CDR3 sequence reads: CASSRPDRDTGELFF. The CDR3 bases are TGTGCCAGCAGCCGACCGGACAGGGACACCGGGGAGCTGTTTTTT.

This rearrangement joins TRBV4-1 to TRBJ2-7; D unclear. Germline V gene sequence: CDR1 MGHRA, CDR2 YSYEKL. V lost 5 bases, J lost 5 bases, and 13 bases lay in between. The CDR3 is 13 amino acids. CDR3 coding DNA: TGCGCCAGCAGCGACGACACCCAGAACGAGCAGTACTTC. Amino acids: CASSDDTQNEQYF.

This rearrangement joins TRBV3-1 (or the pseudogene TRBV3-2) to TRBJ1-1; D not certain. CDR1 and CDR2 (germline): LGHDT, YNNKEL (reference sequence). Trimming stripped 2 bases from V and 1 base from J, with 11 bases between. This CDR3 is built from 15 residues. CDR3 loop: CASSQWERENTEAFF. The CDR3 DNA reads TGTGCCAGCAGCCAATGGGAGCGAGAGAACACTGAAGCTTTCTTT.

The chain recombines TRBV5-1 with TRBJ1-4; D is uncertain. This CDR3 comprises 15 residues. Trimming left V 7 bases short and J 8 bases short, with 21 bases between. The germline gives CDR1 SGHRS, CDR2 YFSETQ. DNA for the CDR3: TGCGCCAGCCGAACCCTACAGCTGAATACGGAAAAACTGTTTTTT. Translating it yields CASRTLQLNTEKLFF.

This clone came up once. The J gene is TRBJ1-4, the V gene TRBV25-1, with a weak D call TRBD1 (6 bases). The V end lost 2 bases, the J end lost 0 bases, and 7 bases lay between the germline ends. This CDR3 contains 15 residues. In germline, CDR1 is MGHDK, CDR2 SYGVNS. CDR3 coding DNA: TGTGCCAGCAGTGAAACAGGGACAACTAATGAAAAACTGTTTTTT. Translation gives CASSETGTTNEKLFF.

The rearrangement links TRBV6-6 to TRBJ1-6; D uncertain. CDR3 size: 12 residues. Germline V gene lookup returns CDR1 MNHNY and CDR2 SVGAGI (reference sequence). The germline V and J ends were trimmed by 7 bases and 10 bases, with 11 bases remaining between them. CDR3: CASNNLQSPLHF. The CDR3 DNA follows: TGTGCCAGCAATAATCTACAGTCACCCCTCCACTTT.

The chain recombines TRBV27 with TRBJ2-7, with 9 bases aligning to TRBD1. With 6 bases clipped from V and 2 bases from J, the junction kept 11 bases outside the gene matches. CDR1 MNHEY and CDR2 SMNVEV come from the germline V gene (reference sequence). CDR3 size: 16 residues. The CDR3 DNA reads TGTGCCAGCAGCCTTTTCCCGGGACAGGGACCCTACGAGCAGTACTTC. The encoded protein is CASSLFPGQGPYEQYF.

J is TRBJ2-7 and V is TRBV7-9, with 11 bases that match TRBD1. The CDR3 runs 18 residues. V dropped 3 bases and J dropped 0; count of bases not matched to a gene: 10. CDR1 and CDR2 from the germline V gene are SEHNR and FQNEAQ (reference sequence). The DNA for the CDR3 is TGTGCCAGCAGCTTCCGGGACAGGGGGACCGTGAGCTCCTACGAGCAGTACTTC. Protein: CASSFRDRGTVSSYEQYF.

This clone was counted between two and nine times. This chain joins TRBV5-1 and TRBJ2-1, with 8 bases that match TRBD1. Per the germline V gene, CDR1 is SGHRS and CDR2 is YFSETQ. The CDR3 loop spans 14 amino acids. V was clipped by 4 bases and J by 8 bases; unmatched bases: 8. CDR3 in DNA: TGCGCCAGCAGCACCCGGACAGGGAACGATGAGCAGTTCTTC. Translating it yields CASSTRTGNDEQFF. The entire variable domain, with the rest obtained from reference TRBV5-1 and TRBJ2-1, is as follows: KAGVTQTPRYLIKTRGQQVTLSCSPISGHRSVSWYQQTPGQGLQFLFEYFSETQRNKGNFPGRFSGRQFSNSRSEMNVSTLELGDSALYLCASSTRTGNDEQFFGPGTRLTVL.

This chain joins TRBV28 and TRBJ2-3; TRBD2 agrees at 15 bases. The CDR3 has 16 residues. The junction had 4 bases not matched to a gene; V was cut back by 6 bases and J by 3 bases. Germline CDR1 and CDR2: MDHEN and SYDVKM. The CDR3 DNA follows: TGTGCCAGCAGAGACGGACTAGCGGGGGGGACAGATACGCAGTATTTT. Amino acids: CASRDGLAGGTDTQYF.

This clone has a handful of counts. CDR3 DNA sequence: TGTGCCAGCAGTAATACCGGGACAGGGAACTATGGCTACACCTTC. Protein sequence: CASSNTGTGNYGYTF. The V gene is TRBV6-5, the J gene TRBJ1-2; 9 positions agree with TRBD1. V lost 5 bases, J lost 2 bases, and 6 bases stayed unmatched. The CDR3 spans 15 residues. Per the germline V gene, CDR1 is MNHEY and CDR2 is SVGAGI.

Only one count was recorded for this clone. J is TRBJ2-2 and V is TRBV19, with TRBD1 matching 7 bases. This CDR3 comprises 15 residues. The germline gives CDR1 LNHDA, CDR2 SQIVND (reference sequence). The V segment lost 4 bases and the J segment 3 bases; nucleotides outside the gene matches: 5. Written as DNA, the CDR3 is TGTGCCAGTAGTAGACAGGGTGTGGACACCGGGGAGCTGTTTTTT. This translates into CASSRQGVDTGELFF.

V usage is TRBV28 and J usage is TRBJ1-4; D is possibly TRBD1 (6 bases). This CDR3 is 15 amino acids long. Per the germline V gene, CDR1 is MDHEN and CDR2 is SYDVKM. Deletions cut 0 bases from V and 4 bases from J, with 9 bases between. The DNA for the CDR3 is TGTGCCAGCAGTTTATGGGACAGAATTAATGAAAAACTGTTTTTT. Its translation is CASSLWDRINEKLFF.

This clone occurred once. This chain joins TRBV11-2 and TRBJ1-2; TRBD1 matches 11 bases. Germline V CDR1 and CDR2: SGHAT, FQNNGV. The CDR3 has 15 residues. Germline trimming cut 4 bases from V and 8 bases from J; bases unmatched to any gene: 9. The chain's CDR3 is CASSSGTGGSWGYTF. CDR3 coding DNA: TGTGCCAGCAGCTCCGGGACAGGGGGGTCCTGGGGCTACACCTTC.